The sequence of this T cell receptor beta chain was determined in a study of T cell responses to AZD1222 COVID-19 vaccine. Study-wide points: Baseline serostatus was positive in only 5 to 7 AZD1222 recipients.

To note about this clone: Its specificity is not known.

CDR1 is SQVTM and CDR2 is ANQGSEA in the germline V gene. The CDR3 loop spans 12 amino acids. After removal of 8 bases from V and 7 bases from J, the junction contained 10 bases not matched to a gene. Produced via immunoSEQ multiplex PCR; TCRdb's table is partial and in-frame only. The table shows about 140,000 clones, with roughly 92% occurring only once. The sequence came from an adult in good health. Here the sequenced sample was peripheral blood, taken on day 0 of AZD1222 vaccination. J is TRBJ2-7 and V is TRBV29-1, with 8 bases aligning to TRBD1. This CDR3 reads CSTRTGSGEQYF. In DNA form, the CDR3 reads TGCAGCACCCGGACAGGGAGTGGGGAGCAGTACTTC.